These 32 T cell receptor beta chains were sequenced from one sample in a study of T cells expressing NK-cell markers. Following a re-call of the 5' RACE reads, TCRdb has one entry per CDR3 protein and lacks DNA. Reported are some 600,000 distinct CDR3 sequences; the ten largest clones contain less than 4.5%. Sequenced input: blood T cells: a sorted CD56 or NKG2C T cell subset, CD4+ or CD8+ T cells, or bulk PBMC T cells (not recorded which). Receptor source: a man younger than 35 in good health.

The genes are TRBV4-2 and TRBJ2-1; TCRdb's D call, TRBD2, is unchecked because there is no DNA. Germline V gene sequence: CDR1 LGHNA, CDR2 YNFKEQ. The CDR3 contains 19 residues. The CDR3 sequence is CASSLRTSGTGVRLGEQFF.

The chain carries TRBV4-3 and TRBJ2-7; the D call of TRBD1 rests on TCRdb alone, since no DNA is present to check it. The CDR3 sequence is 14 residues long. CDR1 and CDR2 (germline): LGHNA, YSLEER. CDR3 amino acids: CASSQGGQGHEQYF.

The chain has TRBV5-6 and TRBJ2-2; the D call from TCRdb, TRBD1, cannot be confirmed without DNA. The CDR3 has 16 amino acids. The germline V gene has CDR1 SGHDT and CDR2 YYEEEE. Here the CDR3 reads CASSLGRGALTGELFF.

V is TRBV7-6 and J is TRBJ1-1; TCRdb lists TRBD1, though no DNA is available to test this call. Germline loops: CDR1 SGHVS, CDR2 FNYEAQ. This CDR3 comprises 14 residues. CDR3 residues: CASSPRQGSTEAFF. Using reference TRBV7-6 and TRBJ1-1 for the parts outside the CDR3, the full variable domain is GAGVSQSPRYKVTKRGQDVALRCDPISGHVSLYWYRQALGQGPEFLTYFNYEAQQDKSGLPNDRFSAERPEGSISTLTIQRTEQRDSAMYRCASSPRQGSTEAFFGQGTRLTVV.

The V and J genes are TRBV6-4 and TRBJ1-1; lacking DNA, the TRBD1 call made by TCRdb goes unchecked. Germline CDR1 reads MRHNA; CDR2 reads SNTAGT. CDR3 length: 18 residues. CDR3 residues: CASSHSGPGQGTNTEAFF.

The rearrangement links TRBV10-3 to TRBJ1-5; TCRdb's assignment of TRBD1 cannot be checked, as there is no DNA. The CDR3 totals 16 residues. Germline loops: CDR1 ENHRY, CDR2 SYGVKD. This CDR3 is CAISESRDSSNQPQHF.

The chain joins TRBV12-3 or TRBV12-4 to TRBJ2-1; lacking DNA, the TRBD2 call made by TCRdb goes unchecked. This CDR3 is 18 amino acids long. The CDR3: CASSPRSIAGGSYNEQFF.

The chain uses TRBV29-1 and TRBJ2-1; TCRdb returns TRBD2, unconfirmable since there is no DNA. CDR3 length: 15 residues. The V gene's germline CDR1 is SQVTM and CDR2 ANQGSEA. CDR3 protein: CSVETSGSPANEQFF.

The chain has TRBV5-6 and TRBJ1-4; the D gene TCRdb calls, TRBD1, cannot be checked with no DNA. The germline CDR1 and CDR2 sequences are SGHDT and YYEEEE. This CDR3 contains 16 residues. The chain's CDR3 is CASSSNPGGTDEKLFF.

This CDR3 is CSGGGTSSTDTQYF. The chain is built from TRBV29-1 and TRBJ2-3; TCRdb names TRBD1, which stays unverified in the absence of DNA. In germline, CDR1 is SQVTM, CDR2 ANQGSEA. The CDR3 consists of 14 residues.

The J gene is TRBJ2-7, the V gene TRBV7-3; TCRdb lists TRBD1, though no DNA is available to test this call. Germline V CDR1 and CDR2: SGHTA, FQGTGA. This CDR3 spans 14 amino acids. CDR3 sequence reads: CASSLLTGGDEQYF. The full variable domain, its missing parts supplied by reference TRBV7-3 and TRBJ2-7, is GAGVSQTPSNKVTEKGKYVELRCDPISGHTALYWYRQSLGQGPEFLIYFQGTGAADDSGLPNDRFFAVRPEGSVSTLKIQRTERGDSAVYLCASSLLTGGDEQYFGPGTRLTVT.

The chain carries TRBV18 and TRBJ1-3; the TRBD1 assignment by TCRdb is unverifiable without DNA. CDR3 length: 18 residues. The germline V gene encodes CDR1 KGHSH and CDR2 LQKENI. CDR3 region: CASSPRDRLQYTGNTIYF. Full variable domain (outside the CDR3, taken from reference TRBV18 and TRBJ1-3): NAGVMQNPRHLVRRRGQEARLRCSPMKGHSHVYWYRQLPEEGLKFMVYLQKENIIDESGMPKERFSAEFPKEGPSILRIQQVVRGDSAAYFCASSPRDRLQYTGNTIYFGEGSWLTVV.

V is TRBV12-3 or TRBV12-4 and J is TRBJ2-7; the D gene TCRdb calls, TRBD1, cannot be checked with no DNA. The CDR3 sequence is 16 residues long. The CDR3 sequence: CASSSREGLERYEQYF.

The chain links TRBV20-1 to TRBJ2-3. The CDR3 spans 12 residues. Looked up from germline, CDR1 is DFQATT and CDR2 is SNEGSKA (reference sequence). The CDR3 sequence is CSARRYEDTQYF.

V gene TRBV29-1 combines with J gene TRBJ2-7; the D call of TRBD1 rests on TCRdb alone, since no DNA is present to check it. CDR1 and CDR2 from the germline V gene are SQVTM and ANQGSEA. CDR3 size: 14 residues. This CDR3 is CSVERGTATGEQYF.

The gene calls are TRBV7-8 and TRBJ1-5; TCRdb reports TRBD1, a call that lacks DNA to check it against. This CDR3 is built from 14 residues. CDR1 and CDR2 (germline): SGHVS, FQNEAQ. The chain's CDR3 is CASSIGGGNQPQHF. The full variable domain, rest sourced from reference TRBV7-8 and TRBJ1-5, is GAGVSQSPRYKVAKRGQDVALRCDPISGHVSLFWYQQALGQGPEFLTYFQNEAQLDKSGLPSDRFFAERPEGSVSTLKIQRTQQEDSAVYLCASSIGGGNQPQHFGDGTRLSIL.

This chain joins TRBV15 and TRBJ2-7. The CDR3 is 15 residues long. Germline CDR1 reads LNHNV; CDR2 reads YYDKDF (reference sequence). CDR3 residues: CATSKGTSDSYEQYF.

The chain uses TRBV5-6 and TRBJ2-6. Germline values: CDR1 SGHDT, CDR2 YYEEEE. The CDR3 extends over 14 amino acids. The CDR3 reads CASLSVSGANVLTF.

The CDR3 spells CASSLGTGPATQYF. The V call is TRBV14, the J call TRBJ2-3; TCRdb selects TRBD1, and the lack of DNA leaves this call unchecked. The CDR3 totals 14 residues. The V gene's germline CDR1 is SGHDN and CDR2 FVKESK.

The V gene is TRBV15, the J gene TRBJ1-2. The germline V gene has CDR1 LNHNV and CDR2 YYDKDF (reference sequence). The CDR3 is 16 residues long. The CDR3: CATSRDSRGQSYGYTF.

The chain employs TRBV28 and TRBJ2-4; TCRdb calls TRBD1, which cannot be checked without DNA. The CDR3 sequence is 16 residues long. Germline assignment: CDR1 MDHEN and CDR2 SYDVKM. The CDR3 loop is CASSMMGGFSKNIQYF.

The chain joins TRBV7-2 to TRBJ1-5. The CDR3 loop spans 15 amino acids. CDR1 SGHTA and CDR2 FQGNSA come from the germline V gene. The CDR3 region is CASSLGSSSNQPQHF.

This chain uses TRBV6-5 with TRBJ2-1; TCRdb's D gene call, TRBD1, goes unchecked for lack of DNA. This CDR3 spans 16 amino acids. Germline V lookup: CDR1 MNHEY, CDR2 SVGAGI. This CDR3 is CASSLGTTRLYNEQFF.

The chain uses TRBV20-1 and TRBJ2-3; TCRdb's D call, TRBD2, is unchecked because there is no DNA. Germline V lookup: CDR1 DFQATT, CDR2 SNEGSKA (reference sequence). This CDR3 is built from 13 residues. The CDR3 sequence: CSAGLAGVNTQYF.

V is TRBV27 and J is TRBJ2-2. The CDR3 loop spans 15 amino acids. From germline, CDR1 is MNHEY and CDR2 SMNVEV (reference sequence). The CDR3 here is CASSRGNSPTGELFF.

This chain joins TRBV7-9 and TRBJ2-3. The CDR3 is 15 residues long. In germline, CDR1 is SEHNR, CDR2 FQNEAQ (reference sequence). The CDR3 loop is CASTLSGPSTDTQYF.

The CDR3 reads CASSTSMGLAGNEQFF. This sequence joins TRBV12-3 or TRBV12-4 and TRBJ2-1; TCRdb proposes TRBD2, but this gene call is untestable without DNA. The CDR3 totals 16 residues.

V is TRBV14 and J is TRBJ1-1; absent DNA, TCRdb's TRBD1 call cannot be checked. Germline loops: CDR1 SGHDN, CDR2 FVKESK. This CDR3 comprises 16 residues. CDR3 in amino acids: CASSQDRGRLSTEAFF.

The V gene is TRBV6-2 or TRBV6-3, the J gene TRBJ2-7; TCRdb outputs TRBD1, but without DNA this stays unchecked. Germline V lookup: CDR1 MNHEY, CDR2 SVGEGT. CDR3 length equals 14 residues. The CDR3 reads CASITRTEPYEQYF.

The chain is built from TRBV12-3 or TRBV12-4 and TRBJ1-3. This CDR3 contains 16 residues. The CDR3 sequence is CASSFPPASSGNTIYF.

This chain uses TRBV7-2 with TRBJ2-1. Looked up from germline, CDR1 is SGHTA and CDR2 is FQGNSA. The CDR3 spans 15 residues. CDR3 loop: CASSLVSVTRNEQFF.

J is TRBJ2-1 and V is TRBV7-2; TCRdb's D gene call, TRBD1, goes unchecked for lack of DNA. The CDR3 has 14 residues. Germline CDR1 is SGHTA and CDR2 is FQGNSA. The CDR3 here is CASSEMAARGEQFF.